This T cell receptor (beta chain) was profiled in a study of cytomegalovirus exposure and HLA in healthy donors. General observations from the study: A few of the chains that were CMV-associated were confirmed in vitro to be specific for CMV antigens.

Use of 60 Vbeta and 13 Jbeta primers characterized the PCR. Produced via immunoSEQ multiplex PCR; TCRdb's table is partial and in-frame only. Among fewer than 250,000 clones listed, 80% to 90% were seen once. About this clone: Its antigen is undetermined.

Looked up from germline, CDR1 is MGHRA and CDR2 is YSYEKL. The CDR3 has 16 amino acids. The sequencing sample was made of PBMCs. This chain joins TRBV4-1 and TRBJ2-3; a possible D gene is TRBD1 (7 bases). This sequence originates from a man younger than 40 in good health and CMV-seronegative. The CDR3 DNA follows: TGCGCTACGAATAGGAGGGACAGCTCTAGCACAGATACGCAGTATTTT. Its translation: CATNRRDSSSTDTQYF.